The 16 T cell receptor beta chains in this list originate from one sample, sequenced in a study of response to subunit inactivated influenza vaccine. TCRdb fed the RT-PCR reads into MiXCR, producing one record per CDR3 protein. The sample holds fewer than 550,000 distinct CDR3 sequences, about 25% seen once. Material: CD4+ T cells sorted from PBMCs, obtained roughly 5 days after vaccination. These receptors originate from a man in his fifties who received an inactivated influenza vaccine.

This clonotype was picked up a small number of times. This chain uses TRBV12-3 or TRBV12-4 with TRBJ1-2; TRBD1 is a possible D gene (5 bases). The CDR3 is 13 amino acids. Trimming removed 8 bases at V and 7 bases at J, with 17 bases between. The CDR3 DNA follows: TGTGCCAGCCGCCCCGGTGGGGGTGGTGGCTACACCTTC. It yields the protein CASRPGGGGGYTF.

This clonotype has only a few counts. The V gene is TRBV5-1, the J gene TRBJ1-2, with 8 bases fitting TRBD1. The CDR3 extends over 13 amino acids. V dropped 4 bases and J dropped 6; count of bases not matched to a gene: 5. Germline CDR1 reads SGHRS; CDR2 reads YFSETQ. The CDR3 nucleotides are TGCGCCAGCAGCCCACAGGGGGGTAATGGCTACACCTTC. This codes for CASSPQGGNGYTF.

This chain uses TRBV6-6 with TRBJ2-7; perhaps TRBD1 as D (5 bases). Looked up from germline, CDR1 is MNHNY and CDR2 is SVGAGI (reference sequence). V shed 4 bases and J shed 5 bases, with 12 bases lying between them. The CDR3 is made up of 13 amino acids. The CDR3 nucleotides are TGTGCCAGCAGTTCAGGGTCGAGGAACGAGCAGTACTTC. Amino acids: CASSSGSRNEQYF.

DNA of the CDR3: TGCAGTGCTAGAGATGCGGGACTATCCTACGAGCAGTACTTC. Translated: CSARDAGLSYEQYF. The rearrangement uses TRBV20-1 and TRBJ2-7; 7 nucleotides line up with TRBD2. The J segment lost 1 base and the V segment lost 0 bases, leaving 3 bases of the junction unmatched. Germline assignment: CDR1 DFQATT and CDR2 SNEGSKA (reference sequence). The CDR3 is made up of 14 amino acids.

The chain recombines TRBV12-3 or TRBV12-4 with TRBJ1-5; 7 bases are a match to TRBD1. The junction had 4 bases not matched to a gene; V was cut back by 2 bases and J by 6 bases. This CDR3 has 14 amino acids. In DNA form, the CDR3 reads TGTGCCAGCAGTTTATTTAAGGGGGCTCAGCCCCAGCATTTT. Translation gives CASSLFKGAQPQHF.

The gene calls are TRBV20-1 and TRBJ2-1; TRBD2 agrees at 10 bases. Per germline, CDR1 DFQATT and CDR2 SNEGSKA (reference sequence). There are 14 residues in the CDR3. Losses at the gene ends were 5 bases for V and 8 bases for J; bases not matched to a gene: 9. The CDR3 region is CSAGLGTSVHEQFF. The DNA of the CDR3 is TGCAGTGCTGGTCTGGGGACTAGCGTCCATGAGCAGTTCTTC.

The CDR3 nucleotides read TGTGCCAGCTCCATCGCATACGAGCAGTACTTC. Amino acid sequence: CASSIAYEQYF. The V gene is TRBV7-2, the J gene TRBJ2-7, with D hard to call. This CDR3 spans 11 amino acids. The germline V and J ends were trimmed by 8 bases and 4 bases, with 9 bases remaining between them. Germline V gives CDR1 SGHTA, CDR2 FQGNSA.

The chain joins TRBV24-1 to TRBJ2-3; D possibly corresponds to TRBD1 (6 bases). This CDR3 is built from 15 residues. The germline V gene has CDR1 KGHDR and CDR2 SFDVKD. Trimming took off 3 bases at V and 8 bases at J, with 17 bases between the two ends. The CDR3 spells CATSDTRDIWGTQYF. The CDR3 coding sequence is TGTGCCACCAGTGATACACGGGACATATGGGGTACGCAGTATTTT.

The chain links TRBV6-2 or TRBV6-3 to TRBJ1-5; D remains ambiguous. Germline lookup yields CDR1 MNHEY and CDR2 SVGEGT. The CDR3 is 13 residues long. Trimming shortened V by 2 bases and J by 3 bases, and 5 bases separated the two germline ends. As DNA, the CDR3 is TGTGCCAGCAGTTACAACACCAATCAGCCCCAGCATTTT. Translation: CASSYNTNQPQHF.

The chain has TRBV28 and TRBJ2-3; 8 bases align to TRBD2. Germline V gives CDR1 MDHEN, CDR2 SYDVKM. CDR3 size: 15 residues. Trimming cost V 8 bases and J 5 bases; bases outside gene matches: 12. Written as DNA, the CDR3 is TGTGCCAGCTCCGGGGGGGGGGCTGGGGGAGATACGCAGTATTTT. It encodes CASSGGGAGGDTQYF. Combining the CDR3 with reference TRBV28 and TRBJ2-3 gives the whole variable domain DVKVTQSSRYLVKRTGEKVFLECVQDMDHENMFWYRQDPGLGLRLIYFSYDVKMKEKGDIPEGYSVSREKKERFSLILESASTNQTSMYLCASSGGGAGGDTQYFGPGTRLTVL.

The J gene is TRBJ2-1, the V gene TRBV7-9; D call uncertain. Germline CDR1 SEHNR, CDR2 FQNEAQ (reference sequence). Trimming stripped 2 bases from V and 0 bases from J, with 11 bases between. The CDR3 contains 16 residues. CDR3 sequence (DNA): TGTGCCAGCAGCTTATTGGTGGGAAGCTCCTACAATGAGCAGTTCTTC. This gives the protein CASSLLVGSSYNEQFF.

The rearrangement joins TRBV7-3 to TRBJ2-7, with a weak D call TRBD2 (5 bases). Germline V gives CDR1 SGHTA, CDR2 FQGTGA. The CDR3 consists of 14 residues. V lost 3 bases, J lost 0 bases, and 9 bases lay in between. CDR3: CASSFQRISYEQYF. The CDR3 DNA follows: TGTGCCAGCAGCTTCCAGCGGATCTCCTACGAGCAGTACTTC.

This clonotype was recorded a few times. The chain couples TRBV2 to TRBJ2-5; 8 nucleotides align to TRBD1. This CDR3 has 15 residues. Germline V gives CDR1 SNHLY, CDR2 FYNNEI. The junction had 1 base not matched to a gene; V was cut back by 0 bases and J by 1 base. The CDR3 DNA follows: TGTGCCAGCAGTGAAGCGGACAGGGCCCAAGAGACCCAGTACTTC. Amino acid sequence: CASSEADRAQETQYF.

V usage is TRBV11-2 and J usage is TRBJ1-4; 9 bases align to TRBD1. J lost 8 bases, V lost 6 bases, and 4 bases had no gene match. Germline CDR1 is SGHAT and CDR2 is FQNNGV. This CDR3 comprises 13 residues. CDR3 in DNA: TGTGCCAGCAGACAGGGGGCACAGGAAAAACTGTTTTTT. It yields the protein CASRQGAQEKLFF. Filled out from reference TRBV11-2 and TRBJ1-4, the complete variable domain reads EAGVAQSPRYKIIEKRQSVAFWCNPISGHATLYWYQQILGQGPKLLIQFQNNGVVDDSQLPKDRFSAERLKGVDSTLKIQPAKLEDSAVYLCASRQGAQEKLFFGSGTQLSVL.

The J gene is TRBJ2-1, the V gene TRBV5-5, with D perhaps TRBD1 or TRBD2 (5 bases each). Trimming removed 6 bases at V and 8 bases at J, with 24 bases between. In germline, CDR1 is SGHKS, CDR2 YYEKEE (reference sequence). CDR3 length: 16 amino acids. CDR3 coding DNA: TGTGCCAGCAACACTAGGGGCCTAGCCAATGGGGATGAGCAGTTCTTC. Its translation is CASNTRGLANGDEQFF.

The chain has TRBV10-3 and TRBJ1-6; D unresolved. V lost 2 bases to trimming and J lost 10 bases, with 12 bases between them. The CDR3 runs to 14 residues. Germline values: CDR1 ENHRY, CDR2 SYGVKD. CDR3 in DNA: TGTGCCATCAGTGAGAACCCGGGGTCATCACCCCTCCACTTT. Translated: CAISENPGSSPLHF.